The sequence of this TCR beta chain was determined in a study of cytomegalovirus exposure and HLA in healthy donors. The PCR employed 60 Vbeta primers together with 13 Jbeta primers. Clones were sequenced by immunoSEQ multiplex PCR, and TCRdb holds only the in-frame ones, with some missing. Among about 180,000 clones listed, roughly 80% were seen once. Germline V gene data show CDR1 as MNHEY and CDR2 as SMNVEV (reference sequence). This CDR3 contains 12 residues. V was pared by 6 bases and J by 4 bases, with 3 bases of the junction left unmatched. This TCR derives from a male donor in good health and CMV-seronegative. Sample: PBMCs. The chain combines TRBV27 with TRBJ2-7, with 7 bases matching TRBD1. CDR3 in DNA: TGTGCCAGCAGGGGGACAGCTTACGAGCAGTACTTC. Protein product: CASRGTAYEQYF.